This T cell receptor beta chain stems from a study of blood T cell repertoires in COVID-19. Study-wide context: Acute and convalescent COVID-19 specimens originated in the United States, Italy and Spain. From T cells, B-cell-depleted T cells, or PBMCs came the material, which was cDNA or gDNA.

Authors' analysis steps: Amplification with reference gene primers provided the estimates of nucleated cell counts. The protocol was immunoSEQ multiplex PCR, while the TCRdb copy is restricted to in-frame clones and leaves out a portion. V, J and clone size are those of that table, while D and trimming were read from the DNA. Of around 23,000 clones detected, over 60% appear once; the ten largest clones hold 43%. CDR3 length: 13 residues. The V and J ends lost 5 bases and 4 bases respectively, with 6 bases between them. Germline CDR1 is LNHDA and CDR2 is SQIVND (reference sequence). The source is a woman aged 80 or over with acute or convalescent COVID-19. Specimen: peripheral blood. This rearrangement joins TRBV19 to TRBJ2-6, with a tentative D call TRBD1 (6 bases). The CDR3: CASSGTGANVLTF. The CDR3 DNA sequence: TGTGCCAGTAGTGGGACAGGGGCCAACGTCCTGACTTTC.